This entry features one T cell receptor beta chain sequence. The sample comes from a study of cytomegalovirus exposure and HLA in healthy donors. The V and J ends lost 1 base and 2 bases, in that order; junction bases with no gene match: 4. Per germline, CDR1 SEHNR and CDR2 FQNEAQ (reference sequence). CDR3 length equals 15 residues. 60 Vbeta and 13 Jbeta primers were used in PCR. Generated by immunoSEQ multiplex PCR, the TCRdb table keeps only in-frame clones and is missing some. The sample includes about 89,000 clones, over 8% seen only once; the top ten take around 5%. Source material: PBMCs. The V and J genes are TRBV7-9 and TRBJ1-2; 7 bases match TRBD1. The source of this sequence is a man aged 45-65 years in good health and CMV-seropositive. This CDR3 is CASSLGGGENYGYTF. In DNA, the CDR3 is TGTGCCAGCAGCTTAGGAGGGGGCGAAAACTATGGCTACACCTTC.